This passage covers 6 T cell receptor beta chains from one sample sequenced in a study of cytomegalovirus exposure and HLA in healthy donors. PCR used 60 Vbeta primers and 13 Jbeta primers. Repertoires were generated with immunoSEQ multiplex PCR, while TCRdb's copy carries only in-frame clones and drops some. This sample has 100,000 to 150,000 clones; around 82% occur once, and the top ten carry 9.5% to 13%. The sample was PBMCs. These TCRs come from a man between 25 and 39 years old in good health and CMV-seropositive.

This clone was detected a few times. CDR3 DNA sequence: TGTGCCAGCAGCTCCCTTCAAGGTTCCAAGGGGCTTGAAGCTTTCTTT. It encodes CASSSLQGSKGLEAFF. The chain employs TRBV7-2 and TRBJ1-1; a weak D match, TRBD1 (5 bases). CDR1 and CDR2 from the germline V gene are SGHTA and FQGNSA. The CDR3 runs 16 residues. Trimming removed 4 bases at V and 7 bases at J, with 22 bases between.

This CDR3 is CAWRSSGRASDTQYF. DNA of the CDR3: TGTGCCTGGAGAAGTAGCGGGAGGGCCTCAGATACGCAGTATTTT. The chain employs TRBV30 and TRBJ2-3, with 11 bases lining up with TRBD2. CDR1 and CDR2 from the germline V gene are GTSNPN and SVGIG (reference sequence). The CDR3 covers 15 residues. The trim removed 3 bases at V and 4 bases at J, leaving 6 bases unmatched. Full variable domain (missing parts from reference TRBV30 and TRBJ2-3): SQTIHQWPATLVQPVGSPLSLECTVEGTSNPNLYWYRQAAGRGLQLLFYSVGIGQISSEVPQNLSASRPQDRQFILSSKKLLLSDSGFYLCAWRSSGRASDTQYFGPGTRLTVL.

CDR3 in amino acids: CAWSPGLGGWMEQFF. The CDR3 region has the DNA TGTGCCTGGAGTCCGGGACTAGGGGGCTGGATGGAGCAGTTCTTC. V gene TRBV30 combines with J gene TRBJ2-1, with D possibly TRBD2 on 8 matching bases. Germline assignment: CDR1 GTSNPN and CDR2 SVGIG (reference sequence). The CDR3 is 15 residues long. The germline V and J ends were trimmed by 2 bases and 10 bases, with 21 bases remaining between them.

The rearrangement uses TRBV7-9 and TRBJ2-2, with 13 bases that match TRBD2. From germline, CDR1 is SEHNR and CDR2 FQNEAQ (reference sequence). This CDR3 comprises 17 residues. After removal of 5 bases from V and 6 bases from J, the junction contained 9 bases not matched to a gene. CDR3 amino acids: CASSRTSGSLMPGELFF. The CDR3 nucleotides are TGTGCCAGCAGCCGGACTAGCGGGAGTTTGATGCCCGGGGAGCTGTTTTTT.

The J gene is TRBJ2-2, the V gene TRBV18; 10 bases are shared with TRBD2. Germline V lookup: CDR1 KGHSH, CDR2 LQKENI. CDR3 length equals 20 residues. V lost 3 bases to trimming and J lost 1 base; unmatched junction nucleotides: 14. CDR3 in amino acids: CASSPRTSGNIFVNTGELFF. CDR3 DNA: TGTGCCAGCTCACCTCGCACTAGCGGGAACATATTCGTGAACACCGGGGAGCTGTTTTTT.

The rearrangement links TRBV9 to TRBJ2-7, with 8 bases aligning to TRBD2. The CDR3 runs 14 residues. The germline CDR1 and CDR2 sequences are SGDLS and YYNGEE. With 4 bases clipped from V and 0 bases from J, the junction kept 3 bases outside the gene matches. CDR3 in DNA: TGTGCCAGCAGCCCGGGGGGGGTCTCCTACGAGCAGTACTTC. Protein: CASSPGGVSYEQYF.